This record looks at one TCR beta chain sequence and its context. The entry originates in a study of blood T cell repertoires in COVID-19. Across the study: The analysed material was cDNA or gDNA that came from T cells, B-cell-depleted T cells, or PBMCs.

In the source study's methods: Scientists estimated how many nucleated cells there were by amplifying reference gene primers. Method: immunoSEQ multiplex PCR; TCRdb's copy keeps in-frame clones and lacks some. Clone size and V and J calls were adopted from that table, with D and trimming inferred from the DNA. The sample contains 70,000 or so clones, approximately 90% of which appear only once. V shed 1 base and J shed 0 bases, with 4 bases lying between them. CDR3 length: 15 amino acids. Germline values: CDR1 LGHDT, CDR2 YNNKEL (reference sequence). The gene calls are TRBV3-1 (or the pseudogene TRBV3-2) and TRBJ2-6; D not resolved. The sequenced material came from peripheral blood. This TCR derives from an elderly woman with acute or convalescent COVID-19. CDR3 loop: CASSQAGSGANVLTF. The CDR3 region has the DNA TGTGCCAGCAGCCAAGCAGGCTCTGGGGCCAACGTCCTGACTTTC.